This TCR beta chain comes out of a study of beta chain features in type 1 diabetes. General study results and limits: Among all four CD4+ subsets, Type 1 diabetes patients had TCRB CDR3s that were moderately but significantly shorter.

The single heparinised draw taken from each donor contained about 100 mL of blood on average. Expressed TCRB transcripts got sequenced, as all isolated RNA was reverse transcribed. Sequenced by immunoSEQ multiplex PCR; TCRdb stores in-frame clones only, minus some. Of under 200,000 clones in the sample, around 8.3% are singletons; the top ten hold under 0.65%. Concerning this clone: The antigen is not known.

V was cut by 1 base and J by 0 bases, with 10 bases left in between. This CDR3 has 15 residues. Germline V CDR1 and CDR2: MGHRA, YSYEKL. This receptor was obtained from a woman aged 18-35 years with type 1 diabetes. The sample was central memory CD4+ T cells from blood. The V gene is TRBV4-1, the J gene TRBJ2-7; no firm D call. CDR3 DNA: TGCGCCAGCAGCCAAGTCGAGGCTAGCTCCTACGAGCAGTACTTC. Translated: CASSQVEASSYEQYF.